A selection of T cell receptor beta chains follows, all from one sample in a study of cytomegalovirus exposure and HLA in healthy donors. Assay: immunoSEQ multiplex PCR; the TCRdb copy retains only in-frame clones and omits some. The repertoire includes about 110,000 clones, 82% of them detected once, and less than 3% sits in the top ten. Sample: PBMCs. Every receptor here comes from a young man in good health and CMV-seropositive. Each CDR3 is given with its conserved first and last residue. D genes are given only for firm matches. The size of a clone is reported for some rows only, either as once, few or many, or as a class for expanded clones.

CDR3 protein: CASSAKGMPYNEQFF; V gene: TRBV2; D gene: -; clone size: -
CDR3 protein: CASSDLRKRGQETQYF; V gene: TRBV6-6; D gene: TRBD2; clone size: few
CDR3 protein: CASSRAGDEQFF; V gene: TRBV19; D gene: TRBD2; clone size: -
CDR3 protein: CAWSVGGDHTF; V gene: TRBV30; D gene: -; clone size: -
CDR3 protein: CSSSHSGANVLTF; V gene: TRBV7-9; D gene: -; clone size: once
CDR3 protein: CASSTRWNEQFF; V gene: TRBV5-1; D gene: -; clone size: -
CDR3 protein: CASSLAISGGTTGELFF; V gene: TRBV7-6; D gene: TRBD2; clone size: few
CDR3 protein: CASSSTGESSYEQYF; V gene: TRBV7-9; D gene: -; clone size: -
CDR3 protein: CASRPREAYEQYF; V gene: TRBV5-1; D gene: -; clone size: -
CDR3 protein: CSVGSGARNTEAFF; V gene: TRBV29-1; D gene: -; clone size: -
CDR3 protein: CASSYFKSGSSEAFF; V gene: TRBV6-5; D gene: -; clone size: -
CDR3 protein: CASSQDWRYEQYF; V gene: TRBV14; D gene: -; clone size: -
CDR3 protein: CASSDGQANSGNTIYF; V gene: TRBV19; D gene: TRBD1; clone size: -
CDR3 protein: CASSVVSGRHETQYF; V gene: TRBV9; D gene: -; clone size: -
CDR3 protein: CASTVQGAPYEQYF; V gene: TRBV5-4; D gene: TRBD1; clone size: -
CDR3 protein: CASSLLETGANVLTF; V gene: TRBV5-1; D gene: -; clone size: once
CDR3 protein: CAWSMRRNSPLHF; V gene: TRBV30; D gene: -; clone size: -
CDR3 protein: CASSPRGVSYEQYF; V gene: TRBV4-1; D gene: -; clone size: -
CDR3 protein: CASSFIGRGNFGNTIYF; V gene: TRBV5-6; D gene: -; clone size: -
CDR3 protein: CASSQEGLAGETQYF; V gene: TRBV4-1; D gene: TRBD2; clone size: -
CDR3 protein: CASSFQGYSYEQYF; V gene: TRBV6-5; D gene: -; clone size: few
CDR3 protein: CASSQAVFGNQPQHF; V gene: TRBV4-1; D gene: -; clone size: -
CDR3 protein: CASSPYEYNEQFF; V gene: TRBV11-3; D gene: -; clone size: -
CDR3 protein: CASSNRGHEQFF; V gene: TRBV9; D gene: TRBD1; clone size: -
CDR3 protein: CASSQTVGGQTEAFF; V gene: TRBV4-1; D gene: -; clone size: -
CDR3 protein: CASSLEVGRTDTQYF; V gene: TRBV5-6; D gene: -; clone size: -
CDR3 protein: CASSGAGEETQYF; V gene: TRBV10-1; D gene: TRBD2; clone size: few
CDR3 protein: CASSEIYDNSPLHF; V gene: TRBV6-1; D gene: -; clone size: -
CDR3 protein: CASRAGDRANTEAFF; V gene: TRBV6-1; D gene: TRBD1; clone size: -
CDR3 protein: CASSVLTGLRTGELFF; V gene: TRBV9; D gene: -; clone size: -